These T cell receptor beta chains were read from a single sample in a study of cytomegalovirus exposure and HLA in healthy donors. Assay used: immunoSEQ multiplex PCR; TCRdb lists only in-frame clones, some missing. The sample yields some 140,000 clones, of which the top ten take up 1.5% to 1.8%. The source material was PBMCs. The receptor set was obtained from a middle-aged woman in good health and CMV-seronegative. Both conserved end residues are part of each CDR3. The D gene is left open where the match is weak.

TRBJ2-3	TRBV7-8	.	CASSSAVRGDTQYF	TGTGCCAGCAGCTCCGCGGTCCGTGGAGATACGCAGTATTTT
TRBJ2-5	TRBV12-5	.	CASAFGPKQYF	TGTGCTAGTGCATTTGGCCCCAAGCAGTACTTC
TRBJ2-3	TRBV4-3	TRBD1	CASSLRTGSTDTQYF	TGCGCCAGCAGCTTACGGACAGGGTCGACAGATACGCAGTATTTT
TRBJ2-3	TRBV6-6	TRBD2	CASSYSNGGALDTQYF	TGTGCCAGCAGTTACTCGAACGGGGGGGCCCTGGATACGCAGTATTTT
TRBJ1-1	TRBV11-2	.	CASSLLRGNTEAFF	TGTGCCAGCAGCTTACTCAGGGGGAACACTGAAGCTTTCTTT
TRBJ1-1	TRBV19	.	CASRRPDSGTEAFF	TGTGCCAGTAGGAGGCCGGACAGCGGTACTGAAGCTTTCTTT
TRBJ2-3	TRBV27	TRBD2	CASSSTSGGSTDTQYF	TGTGCCAGCAGTAGCACTAGCGGGGGAAGCACAGATACGCAGTATTTT
TRBJ1-1	TRBV28	.	CASSIHKSSEAFF	TGTGCCAGCAGTATACACAAGTCATCTGAAGCTTTCTTT
TRBJ2-3	TRBV5-4	TRBD2	CASSFGLADTDTQYF	TGTGCCAGCAGCTTCGGACTAGCGGACACAGATACGCAGTATTTT
TRBJ2-1	TRBV5-4	.	CASSVSGSVYSEQFF	TGTGCCAGCAGCGTGTCCGGGTCCGTTTATAGTGAGCAGTTCTTC
TRBJ1-1	TRBV11-2	.	CASSLGRTDSSFF	TGTGCCAGCAGCTTAGGTCGGACAGACAGTAGTTTCTTT
TRBJ2-6	TRBV7-2	.	CASSQKSPGADVLTF	TGTGCCAGCAGCCAAAAGTCCCCTGGGGCCGACGTCCTGACTTTC
TRBJ2-2	TRBV5-1	.	CASSLDRPNTGELFF	TGCGCCAGCAGCCTCGACAGGCCCAACACCGGGGAGCTGTTTTTT
TRBJ1-6	TRBV5-1	.	CASSPSTPSSYNSPLHF	TGCGCCAGCAGCCCATCGACTCCTAGCTCCTATAATTCACCCCTCCACTTT
TRBJ1-1	TRBV6-4	.	CASIETEAFF	TGTGCCAGCATAGAAACTGAAGCTTTCTTT
TRBJ2-7	TRBV5-1	TRBD2	CASSLVAGTSYEQYF	TGCGCCAGCAGCTTGGTAGCGGGGACCTCCTACGAGCAGTACTTC
TRBJ2-3	TRBV7-2	TRBD2	CASSRGGRGDTQYF	TGTGCCAGCAGCCGCGGGGGGCGGGGAGATACGCAGTATTTT
TRBJ1-2	TRBV4-1	.	CASSHQHPRFYGYTF	TGCGCCAGCAGCCATCAGCACCCCAGGTTTTATGGCTACACCTTC
TRBJ1-5	TRBV5-5	TRBD1	CASSLGTGWGPQHF	TGTGCCAGCAGCCTTGGGACAGGCTGGGGACCCCAGCATTTT
TRBJ1-2	TRBV27	TRBD1	CASSLPGQGGIRYGYTF	TGTGCCAGCAGTTTACCGGGACAGGGGGGCATACGGTATGGCTACACCTTC
TRBJ2-7	TRBV6-6	.	CASSYGAASTYEQYF	TGTGCCAGCAGTTACGGTGCGGCTAGCACCTACGAGCAGTACTTC
TRBJ1-6	TRBV4-2	.	CASSQKAGMSSYNSPLHF	TGTGCCAGCAGCCAAAAAGCAGGGATGAGCTCCTATAATTCACCCCTCCACTTT
TRBJ2-3	TRBV4-2	TRBD2	CASSQDRSRGYTDTQYF	TGTGCCAGCAGCCAAGATCGCTCGCGGGGGTACACAGATACGCAGTATTTT
TRBJ2-2	TRBV19	.	CASSMVGQGNTGELFF	TGTGCCAGTAGTATGGTAGGGCAGGGAAACACCGGGGAGCTGTTTTTT
TRBJ2-2	TRBV5-5	.	CASSSTGITGELFF	TGTGCCAGCAGCTCCACAGGGATCACCGGGGAGCTGTTTTTT
TRBJ1-3	TRBV13	TRBD1	CASSLRQGASGNTIYF	TGTGCCAGCAGCTTAAGACAGGGGGCTTCTGGAAACACCATATATTTT
TRBJ2-1	TRBV9	.	CASTRGEGGPRFSYNEQFF	TGTGCCAGCACCCGCGGTGAGGGGGGGCCCCGATTCTCCTACAATGAGCAGTTCTTC
TRBJ1-1	TRBV6-1	.	CASSYSLEAFF	TGTGCCAGCAGTTATTCCCTTGAAGCTTTCTTT
TRBJ2-3	TRBV29-1	.	CSVVDGGSTDTQYF	TGCAGCGTTGTGGATGGCGGGAGCACAGATACGCAGTATTTT
TRBJ2-5	TRBV7-3	TRBD2	CASSSLLAGGRETQYF	TGTGCCAGCAGCTCCCTACTAGCGGGGGGACGAGAGACCCAGTACTTC
TRBJ2-3	TRBV5-1	.	CASSSLTDTQYF	TGCGCCAGCAGTTCCCTTACAGATACGCAGTATTTT
TRBJ1-5	TRBV4-1	.	CASSQDLGARNQPQHF	TGCGCCAGCAGCCAAGATCTGGGGGCTAGAAATCAGCCCCAGCATTTT
TRBJ1-3	TRBV28	.	CASSLLRGSGNTIYF	TGTGCCAGCAGTTTATTACGGGGCTCTGGAAACACCATATATTTT
TRBJ2-1	TRBV4-3	TRBD1	CASSQGWGQGMNEQFF	TGCGCCAGCAGCCAAGGATGGGGACAGGGGATGAATGAGCAGTTCTTC
TRBJ2-2	TRBV10-3	.	CAISESGGLNTGELFF	TGTGCCATCAGTGAGTCAGGGGGATTGAACACCGGGGAGCTGTTTTTT
TRBJ2-1	TRBV9	.	CASSVDGVLYNEQFF	TGTGCCAGCAGCGTAGACGGGGTGCTGTACAATGAGCAGTTCTTC
TRBJ1-3	TRBV6-5	.	CASPLGGGNTIYF	TGTGCCAGCCCCCTCGGAGGCGGAAACACCATATATTTT
TRBJ2-4	TRBV6-5	.	CASRPRRRDWDIQYF	TGTGCCAGCAGGCCCCGACGGAGAGATTGGGACATTCAGTACTTC
TRBJ1-5	TRBV5-1	TRBD1	CASSLTGGGGNQPQHF	TGCGCCAGCAGCCTCACAGGGGGCGGTGGCAATCAGCCCCAGCATTTT